This T cell receptor beta chain was sequenced in a study of identical twins. Trimming shortened V by 2 bases and J by 5 bases, and 16 bases separated the two germline ends. This CDR3 has 16 amino acids. TCRdb redid the calling of the 5' RACE reads with MiXCR, one entry per CDR3 protein. Of 600,000 to 850,000 distinct CDR3 sequences in the sample, roughly 18% were seen once. The same data also contributed to another study, on T cells expressing NK-cell markers.

This rearrangement joins TRBV12-3 or TRBV12-4 to TRBJ2-1, with D maybe TRBD2 (6 bases). The sample comprised PBMCs. The clonotype originates from a woman younger than 35 in good health. The CDR3 region has the DNA TGTGCCAGCAGTTTAAGGGGCGGGCGGGGAGACAATGAGCAGTTCTTC. Amino acid sequence: CASSLRGGRGDNEQFF.